These T cell receptor beta chains were read from a single sample in a study of early T cells in non-severe SARS-CoV-2 infection. TCRdb itself ran the 5' RACE reads through MiXCR, one entry per CDR3 protein. There are around 55,000 distinct CDR3 sequences in the sample; about 6.4% occur only once, and 5.8% lies in the top ten. The sequencing used whole blood, collected at baseline. These receptors originate from an adult who was a healthcare worker with PCR-confirmed SARS-CoV-2 infection or an uninfected control (not recorded which). Both conserved end residues are part of each CDR3. The D gene is left open where the match is weak. Not all rows give a size; the values are once, few, many and, for expanded clones, a class.

cdr3_aa cdr3_nt j_call clone_size v_call d_call
CASSFAPRVGNEQFF TGTGCCAGCAGCTTCGCTCCCAGGGTAGGCAATGAGCAGTTCTTC TRBJ2-1 many TRBV7-6 NA
CAISEKGTWDGSFSGQFF TGTGCCATCAGTGAAAAGGGGACCTGGGACGGATCCTTCAGTGGGCAGTTCTTC TRBJ2-1 NA TRBV10-3 NA
CAWSVGLGSYEQYF TGTGCCTGGAGTGTAGGGCTGGGGTCCTACGAGCAGTACTTC TRBJ2-7 few TRBV30 NA
CASSLRVSGGRHEKLFF TGTGCCAGCAGTTTAAGGGTCTCGGGGGGGCGCCATGAAAAACTGTTTTTT TRBJ1-4 NA TRBV12-3/TRBV12-4 NA
CASSPISGGRNNEQFF TGCGCCAGCAGCCCAATCAGCGGGGGCCGGAACAATGAGCAGTTCTTC TRBJ2-1 few TRBV4-1 TRBD2
CASSPDSKVDTQYF TGTGCCAGCAGCCCCGATTCAAAGGTGGATACGCAGTATTTT TRBJ2-3 NA TRBV3-1 NA
CASSLSRGEETQYF TGTGCCAGCAGCTTATCCAGGGGAGAAGAGACCCAGTACTTC TRBJ2-5 few TRBV7-9 NA
CASSMIRGDEQYF TGTGCCAGTAGTATGATCAGAGGGGACGAGCAGTACTTC TRBJ2-7 few TRBV19 NA
CASSSLGQGAYEQYF TGTGCCAGCAGTTCGCTCGGACAGGGAGCTTACGAGCAGTACTTC TRBJ2-7 many TRBV27 TRBD1
CASSLLAGTYEQYF TGTGCCAGCAGTTTACTAGCGGGGACCTACGAGCAGTACTTC TRBJ2-7 few TRBV28 TRBD2
CAISRDRLDTEAFF TGTGCCATCTCCAGGGACCGTTTGGACACTGAAGCTTTCTTT TRBJ1-1 many TRBV10-3 NA
CASSVDAGNFNGYTF TGTGCCAGCAGCGTAGACGCAGGGAACTTCAATGGCTACACCTTC TRBJ1-2 NA TRBV9 NA
CVSSPGASSYNEQFF TGTGTCAGCAGCCCGGGGGCCAGCTCCTACAATGAGCAGTTCTTC TRBJ2-1 NA TRBV7-2 NA
CASSLRQGISNEQFF TGCGCCAGCAGCTTAAGGCAGGGGATTAGCAATGAGCAGTTCTTC TRBJ2-1 many TRBV5-1 NA
CASSLDFSGANSPLHF TGTGCCAGCAGCTTAGATTTCTCAGGGGCTAATTCACCCCTCCACTTT TRBJ1-6 many TRBV7-2 NA
CASSEPPPLRVRADTQYF TGCGCCAGCAGTGAGCCCCCGCCTCTAAGGGTTCGGGCAGATACGCAGTATTTT TRBJ2-3 many TRBV10-2 NA
CAWSEYTGPGQPQHF TGTGCCTGGAGTGAATATACAGGACCAGGTCAGCCCCAGCATTTT TRBJ1-5 NA TRBV30 NA
CASSFSDAEAFF TGTGCCAGCAGCTTCAGCGACGCTGAAGCTTTCTTT TRBJ1-1 NA TRBV5-6 NA
CASSSYQGAHEKLFF TGTGCCAGCAGCTCCTACCAGGGGGCTCATGAAAAACTGTTTTTT TRBJ1-4 NA TRBV7-2 TRBD1
CAWSPPPRGRELFF TGTGCCTGGAGTCCACCTCCCCGGGGCCGGGAGCTGTTTTTT TRBJ2-2 many TRBV30 NA
CASSFDLYEQYF TGTGCCAGCAGCTTCGACCTCTACGAGCAGTACTTC TRBJ2-7 few TRBV5-6 NA
CSVQQGEAQETQYF TGCAGCGTACAACAGGGGGAGGCCCAAGAGACCCAGTACTTC TRBJ2-5 NA TRBV29-1 TRBD1
CASSLPRFYGYTF TGTGCCAGCAGCTTACCGAGATTTTATGGCTACACCTTC TRBJ1-2 few TRBV7-9 NA
CASSQDRDSSLHF TGCGCCAGCAGCCAAGATAGGGACAGTTCCCTCCACTTT TRBJ1-6 many TRBV4-1 TRBD1
CASTGQGVIDTQYF TGTGCCAGCACGGGACAGGGGGTGATAGATACGCAGTATTTT TRBJ2-3 many TRBV27 TRBD1
CSGIHRVNEKLFF TGCAGCGGAATTCACAGGGTAAATGAAAAACTGTTTTTT TRBJ1-4 many TRBV29-1 NA
CASSQGLAGGPKPYF TGTGCCAGCAGCCAAGGACTAGCGGGGGGGCCGAAGCCATACTTC TRBJ2-5 many TRBV4-2 TRBD2
CASSLSSGPWMQETQYF TGTGCCAGCAGTTTGTCTAGCGGGCCGTGGATGCAAGAGACCCAGTACTTC TRBJ2-5 NA TRBV27 TRBD2
CASSPGQGIDTQYF TGCGCCAGCAGCCCTGGACAGGGGATAGATACGCAGTATTTT TRBJ2-3 few TRBV5-1 TRBD1
CASTVLDKNIQYF TGTGCCAGCACCGTTTTGGACAAAAACATTCAGTACTTC TRBJ2-4 NA TRBV5-6 NA